One and the same sample provided the 7 T cell receptor beta chains below, sequenced in a study of early T cells in non-severe SARS-CoV-2 infection. Each CDR3 protein is one row after TCRdb ran MiXCR on the 5' RACE reads. The repertoire holds tens of thousands of distinct CDR3 sequences, about 4% seen once, with around 2.9% in the top ten. Input material: whole blood. These receptors were obtained from an adult who was a healthcare worker with PCR-confirmed SARS-CoV-2 infection or an uninfected control (not recorded which).

Many counts were recorded for this clonotype. The chain recombines TRBV7-8 with TRBJ1-1; D is possibly TRBD1 (5 bases). Deletions cut 3 bases from V and 4 bases from J, with 12 bases between. The CDR3 is 14 amino acids. Looked up from germline, CDR1 is SGHVS and CDR2 is FQNEAQ. The CDR3 sequence: CASSFYRQSTEAFF. Written as DNA, the CDR3 is TGTGCCAGCAGCTTCTATCGACAGAGCACTGAAGCTTTCTTT.

This clonotype was found many times. This chain joins TRBV12-3 or TRBV12-4 and TRBJ2-7; TRBD1 matches 9 bases. The CDR3 length is 16 residues. V lost 2 bases, J lost 4 bases, and 9 bases stayed unmatched. CDR3: CASSLLAGQGIYEQYF. CDR3 DNA: TGTGCCAGCAGTTTACTGGCGGGACAGGGAATTTACGAGCAGTACTTC.

This clonotype was counted between two and nine times. The chain is built from TRBV25-1 and TRBJ2-5; 12 nucleotides match TRBD2. Germline CDR1 is MGHDK and CDR2 is SYGVNS. V shed 3 bases, J shed 1 base, and the junction held 3 bases outside the gene matches. CDR3 size: 16 residues. DNA for the CDR3: TGTGCCAGCAGTGAGAGGACTAGCGGGGCCCAAGAGACCCAGTACTTC. It specifies CASSERTSGAQETQYF.

The table lists this clonotype with a few counts. The chain employs TRBV20-1 and TRBJ2-7, with 8 positions matching TRBD2. V gave up 0 bases and J gave up 7 bases; unmatched junction bases: 5. The CDR3 runs 13 residues. The germline CDR1 and CDR2 sequences are DFQATT and SNEGSKA (reference sequence). The CDR3: CSARDPGGREQYF. The CDR3 nucleotides read TGCAGTGCTAGAGACCCGGGGGGGCGGGAGCAGTACTTC.

This clonotype was recorded at least ten times. J is TRBJ1-6 and V is TRBV6-1, with a possible D match to TRBD1 (6 bases). Looked up from germline, CDR1 is MNHNS and CDR2 is SASEGT. The V end was cut by 1 base, the J end by 3 bases, with 7 bases between. This CDR3 has 15 residues. The chain's CDR3 is CASSEGGHYNSPLHF. In DNA, the CDR3 is TGTGCCAGCAGTGAAGGGGGACACTATAATTCACCCCTCCACTTT.

This clonotype came up many times. The chain is built from TRBV4-1 and TRBJ2-7, with 10 bases lining up with TRBD1. Germline CDR1 is MGHRA and CDR2 is YSYEKL. CDR3 length: 16 amino acids. V lost 1 base, J lost 5 bases, and 8 bases stayed unmatched. The CDR3 sequence is CASSQAPGQGTNEQYF. The CDR3 bases are TGCGCCAGCAGCCAAGCCCCGGGACAGGGGACCAACGAGCAGTACTTC.

This clonotype turned up a few times. The chain carries TRBV7-6 and TRBJ2-7; TRBD2 agrees at 10 bases. This CDR3 is built from 16 residues. Trimming at V came to 3 bases and at J to 2 bases, leaving 7 bases not matched to a gene. From germline, CDR1 is SGHVS and CDR2 FNYEAQ. CDR3 amino acids: CASSFEGAGGPYEQYF. The CDR3 DNA reads as TGTGCCAGCAGCTTTGAGGGAGCGGGAGGGCCCTACGAGCAGTACTTC. Looking up the rest from reference TRBV7-6 and TRBJ2-7 gives the full variable domain: GAGVSQSPRYKVTKRGQDVALRCDPISGHVSLYWYRQALGQGPEFLTYFNYEAQQDKSGLPNDRFSAERPEGSISTLTIQRTEQRDSAMYRCASSFEGAGGPYEQYFGPGTRLTVT.